This TCR beta chain stems from a study of T cells in Graves' hyperthyroidism and ophthalmopathy. General observations from the study: Model predictions of ophthalmopathy came a median approximately 6.2 months before onset.

Authors of the study amplified TCR beta CDR3 regions from RNA transcripts. The HTBI primer set was used in a first-round RT-PCR of the TCR CDR3. TCRdb re-derived calls from the multiplex PCR reads in MiXCR, one entry per CDR3 protein. The table includes approximately 400,000 distinct CDR3 sequences, about 15% detected once. This clonotype was recorded many times. The antigen is unknown. The clonotype comes from a woman aged 18 to 35 with Graves' hyperthyroidism. Source material: blood.

The CDR3 coding sequence is TGTGCCAGTAGTTATGGAGGGAGGGACAATGAGCAGTTCTTC. The encoded protein is CASSYGGRDNEQFF. The chain has TRBV19 and TRBJ2-1; the match to TRBD2 covers 7 bases. Trimming took 5 bases from V and 5 from J; bases not matched to a gene: 6. CDR1 is LNHDA and CDR2 is SQIVND in the germline V gene (reference sequence). The CDR3 is made up of 14 amino acids.